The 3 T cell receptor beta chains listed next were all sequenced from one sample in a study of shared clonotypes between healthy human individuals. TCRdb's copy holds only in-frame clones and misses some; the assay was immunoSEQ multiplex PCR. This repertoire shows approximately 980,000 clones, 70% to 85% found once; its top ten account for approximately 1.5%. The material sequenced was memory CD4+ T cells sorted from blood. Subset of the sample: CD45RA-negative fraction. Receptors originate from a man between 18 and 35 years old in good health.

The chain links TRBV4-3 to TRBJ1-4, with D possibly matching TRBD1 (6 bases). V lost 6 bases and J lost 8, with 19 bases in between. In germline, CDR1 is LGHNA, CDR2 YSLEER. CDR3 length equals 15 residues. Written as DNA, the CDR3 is TGCGCCAGCAGGAAAAGTGGCAGGGGAGACGAAAAACTGTTTTTT. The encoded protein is CASRKSGRGDEKLFF.

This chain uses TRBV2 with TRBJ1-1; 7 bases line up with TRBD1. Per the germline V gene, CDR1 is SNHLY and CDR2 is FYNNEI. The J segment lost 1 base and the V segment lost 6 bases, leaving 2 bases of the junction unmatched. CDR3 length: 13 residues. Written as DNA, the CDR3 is TGTGCCAGCAGGGACAGGAAGAACACTGAAGCTTTCTTT. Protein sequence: CASRDRKNTEAFF.

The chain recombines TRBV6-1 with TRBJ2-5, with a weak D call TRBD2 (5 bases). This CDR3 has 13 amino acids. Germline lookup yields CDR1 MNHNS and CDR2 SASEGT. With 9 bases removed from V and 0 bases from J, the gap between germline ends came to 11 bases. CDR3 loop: CASLPGNQETQYF. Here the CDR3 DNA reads TGTGCCAGTCTCCCCGGGAACCAAGAGACCCAGTACTTC.